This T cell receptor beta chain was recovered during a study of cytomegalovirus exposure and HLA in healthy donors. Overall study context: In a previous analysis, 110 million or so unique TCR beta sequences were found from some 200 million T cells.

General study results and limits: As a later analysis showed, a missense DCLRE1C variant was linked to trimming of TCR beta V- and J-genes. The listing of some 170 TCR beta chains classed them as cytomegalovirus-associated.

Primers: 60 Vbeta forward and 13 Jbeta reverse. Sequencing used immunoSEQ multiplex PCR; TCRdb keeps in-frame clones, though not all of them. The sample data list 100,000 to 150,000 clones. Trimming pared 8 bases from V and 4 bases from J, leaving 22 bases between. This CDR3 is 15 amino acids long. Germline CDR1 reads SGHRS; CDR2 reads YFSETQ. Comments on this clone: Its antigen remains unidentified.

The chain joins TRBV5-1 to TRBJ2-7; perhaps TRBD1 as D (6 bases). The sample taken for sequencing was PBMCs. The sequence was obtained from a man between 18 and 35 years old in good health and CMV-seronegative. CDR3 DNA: TGCGCCAGTTGCTCATTCCCGGGGACAAATTACGAGCAGTACTTC. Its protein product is CASCSFPGTNYEQYF.